The 29 T cell receptor beta chains below come from one sample, sequenced in a study of T cell responses to AZD1222 COVID-19 vaccine (dated by TCRdb to the early 2020s). The receptor library was made with the immunoSEQ multiplex PCR assay. Not all clones reach the TCRdb copy of this immuneACCESS table, which keeps in-frame sequences only. Checked studies attribute under half of the gap to unresolved V genes and leave the rest unexplained. Present in this sample are 200,000 or so clones, approximately 94% of which were seen just once. Roughly 8.4% of the sample lies in the top ten. The sample's time point label is to be understood as: baseline before first vaccination. Specimen: peripheral blood, collected on day 0 of AZD1222 vaccination. The receptors shown here come from an adult in good health.

The chain combines TRBV6-2 or TRBV6-3 with TRBJ1-1; D may be TRBD1 (6 bases). The V end lost 6 bases, the J end lost 4 bases, and 15 bases lay between the germline ends. Germline values: CDR1 MNHEY, CDR2 SVGEGT. The CDR3 consists of 14 residues. The CDR3 nucleotides are TGTGCCAGCAGCCTCAGTGGACAGACCACTGAAGCTTTCTTT. This sequence encodes CASSLSGQTTEAFF.

This clone was seen once. V and J are TRBV7-8 and TRBJ1-6; tentatively, D is TRBD1 (6 bases). V was cut by 1 base and J by 10 bases, with 14 bases left in between. Germline V CDR1 and CDR2: SGHVS, FQNEAQ. The CDR3 is 15 residues long. The CDR3 bases are TGTGCCAGCAGCTTAGAGGAGGGGGTCTTGTCACCCCTCCACTTT. It is translated as CASSLEEGVLSPLHF.

The chain combines TRBV6-2 or TRBV6-3 with TRBJ2-6; D ambiguous. V was cut by 4 bases and J by 4 bases, with 17 bases left in between. From germline, CDR1 is MNHEY and CDR2 SVGEGT. The CDR3 contains 17 residues. The CDR3 DNA is TGTGCCAGCAGTTTTCCTTTACTTAAAACGGGGGCCAACGTCCTGACTTTC. Amino acids: CASSFPLLKTGANVLTF.

This clone was recorded a few times. The chain couples TRBV7-3 to TRBJ2-1; the D gene is possibly TRBD2 (5 bases). CDR3 length: 15 residues. V shed 0 bases and J shed 0 bases, with 6 bases lying between them. Germline-derived CDR1 and CDR2 are SGHTA and FQGTGA. The CDR3 protein is CASSLTGGSYNEQFF. The CDR3 nucleotides read TGTGCCAGCAGCTTAACCGGAGGCTCCTACAATGAGCAGTTCTTC.

V gene TRBV28 combines with J gene TRBJ1-5; D is unclear. This CDR3 has 13 amino acids. Per the germline V gene, CDR1 is MDHEN and CDR2 is SYDVKM. Trimming cost V 1 base and J 6 bases, with 7 bases left between them. Here the CDR3 reads CASSLYGIQPQHF. CDR3 bases: TGTGCCAGCAGTTTATATGGTATTCAGCCCCAGCATTTT.

J is TRBJ2-4 and V is TRBV6-5, with 7 positions matching TRBD2. Germline CDR1 and CDR2: MNHEY and SVGAGI. Trimming at V came to 4 bases and at J to 2 bases, leaving 5 bases not matched to a gene. This CDR3 is built from 15 residues. CDR3 DNA sequence: TGTGCCAGCAGTTGGGGAGGGGAAACCAAAAACATTCAGTACTTC. Translation: CASSWGGETKNIQYF.

This clone was observed a handful of times. V gene TRBV6-2 or TRBV6-3 combines with J gene TRBJ2-3, with TRBD1 matching 9 bases. This CDR3 has 15 residues. J gave up 2 bases and V 5 bases, and 5 bases lay outside the gene matches. Germline values: CDR1 MNHEY, CDR2 SVGEGT. The CDR3 is CASSTGTGTTDTQYF. Written as DNA, the CDR3 is TGTGCCAGCAGTACCGGGACAGGGACCACAGATACGCAGTATTTT.

CDR3 in amino acids: CASSFSGARKNTEAFF. CDR3 coding DNA: TGTGCCAGCAGTTTTTCGGGGGCCCGAAAGAACACTGAAGCTTTCTTT. V gene TRBV27 combines with J gene TRBJ1-1, with D possibly matching TRBD1 (6 bases). Germline V CDR1 and CDR2: MNHEY, SMNVEV (reference sequence). Trimming shortened V by 3 bases and J by 1 base, and 15 bases separated the two germline ends. The CDR3 covers 16 residues.

The chain joins TRBV19 to TRBJ1-3; the D gene is possibly TRBD1 (5 bases). Germline V lookup: CDR1 LNHDA, CDR2 SQIVND (reference sequence). V was trimmed by 3 bases and J by 0 bases, leaving 21 bases between them. The CDR3 sequence is 19 residues long. Here the CDR3 reads CASSMGQLQRGDSGNTIYF. CDR3 nucleotide sequence: TGTGCCAGTAGTATGGGGCAGCTCCAAAGGGGCGACTCTGGAAACACCATATATTTT.

The chain links TRBV5-6 to TRBJ2-1; no reliable D call. This CDR3 is 13 amino acids long. The germline V gene encodes CDR1 SGHDT and CDR2 YYEEEE. V was trimmed by 1 base and J by 13 bases, leaving 15 bases between them. CDR3 sequence (DNA): TGTGCCAGCAGCTTGTACTTACTGGGGTTACAGTTCTTC. Translation gives CASSLYLLGLQFF.

This clone was counted once. The chain uses TRBV5-4 and TRBJ2-3; maybe TRBD1 (8 bases). Germline values: CDR1 SGHNT, CDR2 YYREEE (reference sequence). CDR3 length: 15 residues. Deletions cut 3 bases from V and 2 bases from J, with 13 bases between. In DNA, the CDR3 is TGTGCCAGCAGCTCACAGGGGGGGTTCACAGATACGCAGTATTTT. Translation gives CASSSQGGFTDTQYF.

The chain joins TRBV29-1 to TRBJ2-7, with D maybe TRBD1 (7 bases). The V end was cut by 6 bases, the J end by 3 bases, with 12 bases between. Per germline, CDR1 SQVTM and CDR2 ANQGSEA. The CDR3 is 12 amino acids. The CDR3 sequence is CSVRDSLYEQYF. CDR3 nucleotide sequence: TGCAGCGTGCGGGACAGTCTCTACGAGCAGTACTTC.

The chain couples TRBV25-1 to TRBJ2-1; TRBD2 aligns across 11 bases. V shed 5 bases and J 6 bases; nucleotides not matched to a gene: 6. Germline assignment: CDR1 MGHDK and CDR2 SYGVNS. This CDR3 region has 15 residues. CDR3 nucleotide sequence: TGTGCCAGCAGTCTCATGACTAGCGGGGCCAATGAGCAGTTCTTC. As protein: CASSLMTSGANEQFF.

The V gene is TRBV9, the J gene TRBJ1-1; weak D call: TRBD1 (5 bases). The V gene lost 4 bases and the J gene lost 2 bases, with 18 bases spanning the gap. Germline CDR1 SGDLS, CDR2 YYNGEE. This CDR3 is built from 16 residues. CDR3 sequence: CASSPEGQVKNTEAFF. The CDR3 DNA follows: TGTGCCAGCAGCCCTGAGGGGCAGGTAAAAAACACTGAAGCTTTCTTT.

DNA for the CDR3: TGTGCCACCAGTCCAAGCACAGATACGCAGTATTTT. The encoded protein is CATSPSTDTQYF. This chain uses TRBV19 with TRBJ2-3; D uncertain. This CDR3 is 12 amino acids long. Germline loops: CDR1 LNHDA, CDR2 SQIVND (reference sequence). V was clipped by 10 bases and J by 0 bases, with 8 bases between them.

Only a few counts were recorded for this clone. J is TRBJ1-3 and V is TRBV28, with D perhaps TRBD1 (6 bases). The CDR3 has 15 residues. Per the germline V gene, CDR1 is MDHEN and CDR2 is SYDVKM. Trimming removed 2 bases from V and 7 bases from J, with 15 bases in between. CDR3 region: CASSLIGTGGNTIYF. DNA for the CDR3: TGTGCCAGCAGTTTAATTGGGACGGGGGGCAACACCATATATTTT. Full variable domain (remainder filled in from reference TRBV28 and TRBJ1-3): DVKVTQSSRYLVKRTGEKVFLECVQDMDHENMFWYRQDPGLGLRLIYFSYDVKMKEKGDIPEGYSVSREKKERFSLILESASTNQTSMYLCASSLIGTGGNTIYFGEGSWLTVV.

The chain links TRBV5-1 to TRBJ2-1; tentatively, D is TRBD1 (5 bases). Germline V gene sequence: CDR1 SGHRS, CDR2 YFSETQ. The CDR3 extends over 15 amino acids. Trimming took 1 base from V and 0 from J, leaving 8 bases between them. The CDR3 here is CASSLTGPSYNEQFF. The CDR3 region has the DNA TGCGCCAGCAGCTTGACAGGTCCCTCCTACAATGAGCAGTTCTTC.

V gene TRBV4-1 combines with J gene TRBJ2-2; 11 bases match TRBD2. The V segment lost 6 bases and the J segment 0 bases; nucleotides outside the gene matches: 15. Looked up from germline, CDR1 is MGHRA and CDR2 is YSYEKL. The CDR3 contains 20 residues. In DNA, the CDR3 is TGCGCCAGCAGTAGGATCGTGGGGACTAGCGGAGTCGCGAACACCGGGGAGCTGTTTTTT. It yields the protein CASSRIVGTSGVANTGELFF.

This chain connects TRBV5-5 to TRBJ2-2, with D perhaps being TRBD1 or TRBD2 (5 bases each). V lost 4 bases to trimming and J lost 10 bases, with 20 bases between them. The germline V gene encodes CDR1 SGHKS and CDR2 YYEKEE (reference sequence). The CDR3 covers 15 residues. CDR3 residues: CASSPGPDPGSELFF. The CDR3 DNA reads as TGTGCCAGCAGCCCGGGGCCCGACCCCGGATCGGAGCTGTTTTTT.

The genes are TRBV12-3 or TRBV12-4 and TRBJ1-1; D gene ambiguous. The CDR3 extends over 12 amino acids. V was clipped by 6 bases and J by 5 bases, with 10 bases between them. CDR3 residues: CASSPGPTEAFF. In DNA form, the CDR3 reads TGTGCCAGCAGCCCTGGACCGACTGAAGCTTTCTTT.

The chain recombines TRBV7-9 with TRBJ2-5; no definite D call. Per the germline V gene, CDR1 is SEHNR and CDR2 is FQNEAQ (reference sequence). V was shortened by 1 base and J by 4 bases, with 10 bases between the two germline ends. The CDR3 covers 14 residues. The CDR3 coding sequence is TGTGCCAGCAGCTTAGGCGCAGGCGGAGAGACCCAGTACTTC. Protein product: CASSLGAGGETQYF.

The chain uses TRBV5-1 and TRBJ2-7; D is possibly TRBD2 (7 bases). Germline V gives CDR1 SGHRS, CDR2 YFSETQ. V was trimmed by 4 bases and J by 4 bases, leaving 18 bases between them. The CDR3 loop spans 15 amino acids. Here the CDR3 DNA reads TGCGCCAGCAGCCCCTCCGGGGGGCGTCAATACGAGCAGTACTTC. Protein: CASSPSGGRQYEQYF. Full variable domain (remainder filled in from reference TRBV5-1 and TRBJ2-7): KAGVTQTPRYLIKTRGQQVTLSCSPISGHRSVSWYQQTPGQGLQFLFEYFSETQRNKGNFPGRFSGRQFSNSRSEMNVSTLELGDSALYLCASSPSGGRQYEQYFGPGTRLTVT.

The chain has TRBV10-3 and TRBJ1-2; a weak D match, TRBD1 (5 bases). Germline values: CDR1 ENHRY, CDR2 SYGVKD. Trimming shortened V by 6 bases and J by 6 bases, and 17 bases separated the two germline ends. This CDR3 is 14 amino acids long. The CDR3 sequence is CAIRTEAGLNGYTF. CDR3 DNA: TGTGCCATCAGGACAGAGGCGGGCCTTAATGGCTACACCTTC.

The chain links TRBV5-8 to TRBJ1-5; D is undetermined. This CDR3 contains 16 residues. Between the trimmed V and J ends, which lost 1 base and 2 bases, there was a span of 13 bases. The V gene's germline CDR1 is SGHTS and CDR2 YDEGEE. CDR3 DNA sequence: TGTGCCAGCAGCTTGAGTGATTTGTTTGGCAATCAGCCCCAGCATTTT. It is translated as CASSLSDLFGNQPQHF.

The chain recombines TRBV7-9 with TRBJ2-1; 10 bases are shared with TRBD2. After removal of 5 bases from V and 6 bases from J, the junction contained 10 bases not matched to a gene. This CDR3 is 16 amino acids long. Germline CDR1 is SEHNR and CDR2 is FQNEAQ (reference sequence). The CDR3 sequence is CASSPVSSGRVNEQFF. DNA of the CDR3: TGTGCCAGCAGCCCCGTTTCGAGCGGGAGGGTCAATGAGCAGTTCTTC.

The rearrangement joins TRBV7-9 to TRBJ1-2; TRBD1 matches 7 bases. V lost 5 bases, J lost 4 bases, and 4 bases stayed unmatched. The CDR3 extends over 13 amino acids. Germline V lookup: CDR1 SEHNR, CDR2 FQNEAQ (reference sequence). The CDR3: CASSLRDSYGYTF. CDR3 bases: TGTGCCAGCAGCCTCCGGGACAGCTATGGCTACACCTTC.

This chain links TRBV5-6 with TRBJ2-7; 7 bases are a match to TRBD1. Germline loops: CDR1 SGHDT, CDR2 YYEEEE. The CDR3 is 15 residues long. V lost 4 bases to trimming and J lost 3 bases; unmatched junction nucleotides: 10. In DNA form, the CDR3 reads TGTGCCAGCAGCCTCCGACAGGGACGCTACTACGAGCAGTACTTC. This encodes CASSLRQGRYYEQYF.

The gene calls are TRBV6-5 and TRBJ2-2, with D perhaps matching TRBD1 (6 bases). CDR3 size: 14 residues. Trimming pared 8 bases from V and 1 base from J, leaving 11 bases between. CDR1 MNHEY and CDR2 SVGAGI come from the germline V gene. CDR3 coding DNA: TGTGCCAGCCTGTTGGGACAGAACACCGGGGAGCTGTTTTTT. Residues: CASLLGQNTGELFF.

The chain recombines TRBV5-8 with TRBJ2-2, with 11 nucleotides matching TRBD1. Unmatched junction bases numbered 4, after V lost 4 bases and J lost 5 bases. Germline V gene lookup returns CDR1 SGHTS and CDR2 YDEGEE. CDR3 length equals 15 residues. The CDR3 loop is CASSKDRGRTGELFF. The CDR3 DNA reads TGTGCCAGCAGCAAGGACAGGGGGCGTACCGGGGAGCTGTTTTTT.